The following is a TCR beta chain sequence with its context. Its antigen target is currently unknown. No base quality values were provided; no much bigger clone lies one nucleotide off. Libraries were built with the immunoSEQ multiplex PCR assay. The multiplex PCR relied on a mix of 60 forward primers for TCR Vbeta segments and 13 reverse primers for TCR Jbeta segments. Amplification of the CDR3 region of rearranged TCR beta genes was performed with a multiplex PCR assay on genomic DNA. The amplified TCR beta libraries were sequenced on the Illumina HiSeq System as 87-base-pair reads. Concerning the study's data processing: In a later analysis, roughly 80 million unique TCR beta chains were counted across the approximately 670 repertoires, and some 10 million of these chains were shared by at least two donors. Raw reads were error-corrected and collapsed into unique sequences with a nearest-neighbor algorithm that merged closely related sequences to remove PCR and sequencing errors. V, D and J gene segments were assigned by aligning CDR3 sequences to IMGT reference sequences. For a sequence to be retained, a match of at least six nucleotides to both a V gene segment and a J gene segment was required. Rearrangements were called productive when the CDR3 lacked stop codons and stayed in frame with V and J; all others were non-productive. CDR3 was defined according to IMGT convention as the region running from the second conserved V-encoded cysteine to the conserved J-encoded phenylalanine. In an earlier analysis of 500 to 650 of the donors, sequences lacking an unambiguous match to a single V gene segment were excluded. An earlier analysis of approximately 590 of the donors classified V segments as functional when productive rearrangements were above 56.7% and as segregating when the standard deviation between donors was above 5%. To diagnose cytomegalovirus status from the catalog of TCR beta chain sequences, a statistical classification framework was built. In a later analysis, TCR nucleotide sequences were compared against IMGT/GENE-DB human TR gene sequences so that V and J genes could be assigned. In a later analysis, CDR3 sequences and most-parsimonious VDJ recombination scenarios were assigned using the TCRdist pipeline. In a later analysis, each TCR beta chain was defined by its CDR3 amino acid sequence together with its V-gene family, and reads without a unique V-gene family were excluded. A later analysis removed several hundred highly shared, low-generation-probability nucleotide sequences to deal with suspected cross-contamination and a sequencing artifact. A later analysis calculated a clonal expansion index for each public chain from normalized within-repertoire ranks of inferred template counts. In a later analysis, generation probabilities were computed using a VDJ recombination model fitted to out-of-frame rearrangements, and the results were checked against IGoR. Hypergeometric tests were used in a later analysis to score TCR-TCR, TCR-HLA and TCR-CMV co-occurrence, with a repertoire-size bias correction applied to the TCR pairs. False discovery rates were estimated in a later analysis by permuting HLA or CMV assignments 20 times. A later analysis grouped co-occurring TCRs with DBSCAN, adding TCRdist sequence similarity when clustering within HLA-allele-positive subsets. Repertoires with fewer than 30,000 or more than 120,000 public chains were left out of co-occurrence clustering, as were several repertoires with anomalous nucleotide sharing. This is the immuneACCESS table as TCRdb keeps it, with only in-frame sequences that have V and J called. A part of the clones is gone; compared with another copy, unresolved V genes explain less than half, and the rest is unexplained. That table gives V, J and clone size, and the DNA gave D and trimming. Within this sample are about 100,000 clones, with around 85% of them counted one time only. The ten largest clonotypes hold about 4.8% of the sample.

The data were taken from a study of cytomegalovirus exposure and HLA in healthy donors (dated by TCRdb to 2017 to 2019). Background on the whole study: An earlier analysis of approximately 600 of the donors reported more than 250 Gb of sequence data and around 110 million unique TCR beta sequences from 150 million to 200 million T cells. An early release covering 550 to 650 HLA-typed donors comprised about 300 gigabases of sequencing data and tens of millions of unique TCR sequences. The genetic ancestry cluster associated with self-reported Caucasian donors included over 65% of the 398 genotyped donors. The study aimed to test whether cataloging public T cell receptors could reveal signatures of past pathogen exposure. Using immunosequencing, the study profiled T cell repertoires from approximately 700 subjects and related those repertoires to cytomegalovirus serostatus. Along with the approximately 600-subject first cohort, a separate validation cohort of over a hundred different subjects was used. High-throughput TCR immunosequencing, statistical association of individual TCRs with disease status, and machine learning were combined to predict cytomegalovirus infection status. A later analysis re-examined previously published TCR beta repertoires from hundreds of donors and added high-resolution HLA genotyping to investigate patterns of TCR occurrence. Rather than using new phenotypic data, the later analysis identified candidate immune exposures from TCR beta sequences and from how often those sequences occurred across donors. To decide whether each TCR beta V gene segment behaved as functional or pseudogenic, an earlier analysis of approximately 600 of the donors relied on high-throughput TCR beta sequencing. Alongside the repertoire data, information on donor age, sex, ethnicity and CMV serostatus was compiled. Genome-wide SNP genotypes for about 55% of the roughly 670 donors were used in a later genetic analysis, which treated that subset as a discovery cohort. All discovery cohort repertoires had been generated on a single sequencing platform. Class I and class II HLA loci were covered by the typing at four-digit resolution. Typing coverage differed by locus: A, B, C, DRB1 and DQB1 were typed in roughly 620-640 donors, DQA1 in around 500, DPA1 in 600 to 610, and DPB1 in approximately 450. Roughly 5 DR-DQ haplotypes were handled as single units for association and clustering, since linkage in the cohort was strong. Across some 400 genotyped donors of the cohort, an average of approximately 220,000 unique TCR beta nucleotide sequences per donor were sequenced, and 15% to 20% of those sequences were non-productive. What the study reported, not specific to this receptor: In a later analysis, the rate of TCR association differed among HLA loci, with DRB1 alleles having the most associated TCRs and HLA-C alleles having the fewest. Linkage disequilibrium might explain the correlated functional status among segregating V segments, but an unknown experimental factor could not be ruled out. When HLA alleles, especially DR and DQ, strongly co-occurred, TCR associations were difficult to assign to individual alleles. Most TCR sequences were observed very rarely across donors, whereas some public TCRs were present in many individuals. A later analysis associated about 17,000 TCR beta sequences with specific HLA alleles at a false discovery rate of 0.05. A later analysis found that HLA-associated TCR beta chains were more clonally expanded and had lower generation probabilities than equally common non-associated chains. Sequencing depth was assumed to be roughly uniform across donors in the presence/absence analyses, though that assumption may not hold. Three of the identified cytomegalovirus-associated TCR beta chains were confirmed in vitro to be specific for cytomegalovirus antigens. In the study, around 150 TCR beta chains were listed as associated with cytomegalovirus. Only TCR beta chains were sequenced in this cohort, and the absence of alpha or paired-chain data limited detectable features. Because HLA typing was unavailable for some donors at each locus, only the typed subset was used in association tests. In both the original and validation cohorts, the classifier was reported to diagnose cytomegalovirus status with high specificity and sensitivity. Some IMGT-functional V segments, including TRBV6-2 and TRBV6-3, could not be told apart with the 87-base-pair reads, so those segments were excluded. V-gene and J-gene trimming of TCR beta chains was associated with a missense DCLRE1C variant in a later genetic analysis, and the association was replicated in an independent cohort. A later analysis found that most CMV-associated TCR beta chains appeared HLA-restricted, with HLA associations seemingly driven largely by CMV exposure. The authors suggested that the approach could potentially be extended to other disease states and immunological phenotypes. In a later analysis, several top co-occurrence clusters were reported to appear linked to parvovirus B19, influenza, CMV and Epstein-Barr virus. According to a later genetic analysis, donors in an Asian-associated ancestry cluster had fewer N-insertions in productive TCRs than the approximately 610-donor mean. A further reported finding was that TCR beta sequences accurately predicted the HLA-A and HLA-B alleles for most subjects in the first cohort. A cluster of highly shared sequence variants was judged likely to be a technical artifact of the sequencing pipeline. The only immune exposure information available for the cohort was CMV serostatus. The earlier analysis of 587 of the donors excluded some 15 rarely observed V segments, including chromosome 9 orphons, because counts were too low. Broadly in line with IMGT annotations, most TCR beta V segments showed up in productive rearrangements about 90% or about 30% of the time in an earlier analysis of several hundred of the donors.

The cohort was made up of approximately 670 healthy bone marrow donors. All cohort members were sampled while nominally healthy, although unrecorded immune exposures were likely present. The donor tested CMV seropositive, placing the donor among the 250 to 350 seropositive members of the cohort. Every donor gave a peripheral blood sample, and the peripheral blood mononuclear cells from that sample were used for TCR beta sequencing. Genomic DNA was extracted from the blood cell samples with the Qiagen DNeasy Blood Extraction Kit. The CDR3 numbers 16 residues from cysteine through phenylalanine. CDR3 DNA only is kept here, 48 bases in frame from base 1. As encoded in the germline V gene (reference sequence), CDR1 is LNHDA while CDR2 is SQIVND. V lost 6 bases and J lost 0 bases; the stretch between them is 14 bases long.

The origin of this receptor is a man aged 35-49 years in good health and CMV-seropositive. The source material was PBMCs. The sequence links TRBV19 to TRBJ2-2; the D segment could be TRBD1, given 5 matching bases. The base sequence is TGTGCCAGTAGAACAGGTCTATACGCGAACACCGGGGAGCTGTTTTTT. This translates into CASRTGLYANTGELFF.